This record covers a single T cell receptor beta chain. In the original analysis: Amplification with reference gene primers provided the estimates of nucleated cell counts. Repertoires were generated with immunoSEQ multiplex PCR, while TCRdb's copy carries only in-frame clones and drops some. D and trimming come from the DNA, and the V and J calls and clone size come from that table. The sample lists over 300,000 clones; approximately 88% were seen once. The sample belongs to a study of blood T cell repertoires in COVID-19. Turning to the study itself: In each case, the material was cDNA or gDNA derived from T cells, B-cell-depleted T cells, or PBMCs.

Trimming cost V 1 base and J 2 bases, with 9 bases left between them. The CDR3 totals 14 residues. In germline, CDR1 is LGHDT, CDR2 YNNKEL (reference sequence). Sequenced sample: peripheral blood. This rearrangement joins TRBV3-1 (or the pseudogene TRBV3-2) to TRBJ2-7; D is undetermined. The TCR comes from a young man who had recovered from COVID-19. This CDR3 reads CASSQVPIPYEQYF. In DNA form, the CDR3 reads TGTGCCAGCAGCCAAGTACCTATTCCCTACGAGCAGTACTTC.